A single sample is the source of the 30 T cell receptor beta chains below, sequenced in a study of neoadjuvant nivolumab and ipilimumab in lung cancer. TCRdb's table, derived via immunoSEQ multiplex PCR, lists solely in-frame clones and lacks some. In the table there are about 26,000 clones, 82% of which are singletons. The material sequenced was tumor tissue, taken after neoadjuvant nivolumab, alone or with ipilimumab, at or shortly before surgery. All receptors derive from an adult with non-small cell lung cancer.

V usage is TRBV5-1 and J usage is TRBJ2-1, with D perhaps being TRBD1 or TRBD2 (5 bases each). Trimming shortened V by 4 bases and J by 5 bases, and 7 bases separated the two germline ends. CDR3 size: 12 residues. CDR1 and CDR2 (germline): SGHRS, YFSETQ. CDR3 in DNA: TGCGCCAGCAGCCCGGGACACAATGAGCAGTTCTTC. This gives the protein CASSPGHNEQFF.

The chain has TRBV5-1 and TRBJ2-1, with TRBD2 matching over 9 bases. This CDR3 comprises 15 residues. With V trimmed by 4 bases and J by 9 bases, 11 bases remained unmatched. Germline-derived CDR1 and CDR2 are SGHRS and YFSETQ. The CDR3 nucleotides are TGCGCCAGCAGCCCAGGACTAGCGAGGGAGGGTGAGCAGTTCTTC. It translates to CASSPGLAREGEQFF.

The rearrangement uses TRBV30 and TRBJ1-5; TRBD1 agrees at 9 bases. V dropped 6 bases and J dropped 4; count of bases not matched to a gene: 7. The CDR3 sequence is 14 residues long. Germline assignment: CDR1 GTSNPN and CDR2 SVGIG (reference sequence). The CDR3 DNA follows: TGTGCCTGCCAAGGGACAGGGTTTAATCAGCCCCAGCATTTT. Translating it yields CACQGTGFNQPQHF.

This chain joins TRBV30 and TRBJ1-2, with 8 positions matching TRBD1. Per the germline V gene, CDR1 is GTSNPN and CDR2 is SVGIG (reference sequence). The CDR3 contains 14 residues. V trimming: 3 bases; J trimming: 1 base; junction bases outside the gene matches: 4. DNA of the CDR3: TGTGCCTGGAGCGACAGGGGAGGTAACTATGGCTACACCTTC. Its protein is CAWSDRGGNYGYTF.

This clone has a handful of counts. V usage is TRBV14 and J usage is TRBJ1-1; D is perhaps TRBD1 (5 bases). V was shortened by 5 bases and J by 2 bases, with 12 bases between the two germline ends. This CDR3 contains 14 residues. Germline V gene lookup returns CDR1 SGHDN and CDR2 FVKESK. The chain's CDR3 is CASSYMGVNTEAFF. The CDR3 DNA is TGTGCCAGCAGCTATATGGGGGTTAACACTGAAGCTTTCTTT. Based on the CDR3 plus reference TRBV14 and TRBJ1-1, the full variable domain is EAGVTQFPSHSVIEKGQTVTLRCDPISGHDNLYWYRRVMGKEIKFLLHFVKESKQDESGMPNNRFLAERTGGTYSTLKVQPAELEDSGVYFCASSYMGVNTEAFFGQGTRLTVV.

CDR3 in DNA: TGTGCCTGGAGTGTACTAGCGGGAGCAGAGACCCAGTACTTC. Protein sequence: CAWSVLAGAETQYF. The gene calls are TRBV30 and TRBJ2-5; TRBD2 aligns across 11 bases. V dropped 0 bases and J dropped 4; count of bases not matched to a gene: 1. The CDR3 length is 14 residues. Germline V gene sequence: CDR1 GTSNPN, CDR2 SVGIG (reference sequence). Full variable domain (missing parts from reference TRBV30 and TRBJ2-5): SQTIHQWPATLVQPVGSPLSLECTVEGTSNPNLYWYRQAAGRGLQLLFYSVGIGQISSEVPQNLSASRPQDRQFILSSKKLLLSDSGFYLCAWSVLAGAETQYFGPGTRLLVL.

CDR3 coding DNA: TGTGCCAGCAGCCCCCGGGGCCATGAGCAGTTCTTC. This translates into CASSPRGHEQFF. The chain has TRBV11-2 and TRBJ2-1; possibly TRBD1 or TRBD2 for D (5 bases each). With 5 bases removed from V and 8 bases from J, the gap between germline ends came to 10 bases. From germline, CDR1 is SGHAT and CDR2 FQNNGV. The CDR3 runs to 12 residues.

This clone was counted only a few times. The chain joins TRBV6-1 to TRBJ2-1; TRBD2 matches at 14 bases. J lost 7 bases, V lost 2 bases, and 13 bases had no gene match. Germline loops: CDR1 MNHNS, CDR2 SASEGT. The CDR3 has 19 residues. Here the CDR3 DNA reads TGTGCCAGCAGTGAAATTGTCCCCGGAGGGACTAGCGGGAGAAATGAGCAGTTCTTC. Translating it yields CASSEIVPGGTSGRNEQFF.

The J gene is TRBJ2-2, the V gene TRBV7-9; 8 bases align to TRBD1. V shed 5 bases, J shed 1 base, and the junction held 6 bases outside the gene matches. CDR1 is SEHNR, CDR2 FQNEAQ, per germline (reference sequence). This CDR3 region has 16 residues. The CDR3 reads CASSPPTGVNTGELFF. CDR3 in DNA: TGTGCCAGCAGCCCTCCGACAGGGGTGAACACCGGGGAGCTGTTTTTT. The variable domain in full, with the rest retrieved from reference TRBV7-9 and TRBJ2-2, is DTGVSQNPRHKITKRGQNVTFRCDPISEHNRLYWYRQTLGQGPEFLTYFQNEAQLEKSRLLSDRFSAERPKGSFSTLEIQRTEQGDSAMYLCASSPPTGVNTGELFFGEGSRLTVL.

V usage is TRBV5-4 and J usage is TRBJ2-3; D is unclear. The CDR3 has 15 amino acids. Germline assignment: CDR1 SGHNT and CDR2 YYREEE (reference sequence). V gave up 0 bases and J gave up 1 base, with 9 bases separating them. In DNA, the CDR3 is TGTGCCAGCAGCTTGGATCTTGAGGGCACAGATACGCAGTATTTT. Protein product: CASSLDLEGTDTQYF.

CDR3 DNA: TGTGCCAGCAGCTTAAGAGGGGGCGCGAATCAGCCCCAGCATTTT. Translated, it gives CASSLRGGANQPQHF. The J gene is TRBJ1-5, the V gene TRBV7-9; 7 nucleotides agree with TRBD1. The CDR3 has 15 residues. V shed 2 bases, J shed 4 bases, and the junction held 5 bases outside the gene matches. CDR1 and CDR2 (germline): SEHNR, FQNEAQ (reference sequence).

The chain employs TRBV7-9 and TRBJ1-4; D gene ambiguous. Trimming left V 5 bases short and J 4 bases short, with 8 bases between. This CDR3 contains 13 residues. CDR1 is SEHNR, CDR2 FQNEAQ, per germline (reference sequence). This CDR3 reads CASSPLSNEKLFF. CDR3 sequence (DNA): TGTGCCAGCAGCCCTCTCAGTAATGAAAAACTGTTTTTT.

The chain is built from TRBV7-9 and TRBJ2-7; 7 bases are shared with TRBD2. The CDR3 runs 12 residues. Unmatched junction bases numbered 4, after V lost 5 bases and J lost 6 bases. Germline V gene lookup returns CDR1 SEHNR and CDR2 FQNEAQ (reference sequence). The CDR3 region is CASSPLAVEQYF. CDR3 DNA: TGTGCCAGCAGCCCCCTAGCGGTCGAGCAGTACTTC.

The V gene is TRBV27, the J gene TRBJ2-1, with 7 bases lining up with TRBD1. The V segment lost 6 bases and the J segment 5 bases; nucleotides outside the gene matches: 4. CDR3 length: 13 residues. Germline assignment: CDR1 MNHEY and CDR2 SMNVEV (reference sequence). The CDR3 region is CASRLQGHNEQFF. The DNA for the CDR3 is TGTGCCAGCAGATTACAGGGGCACAATGAGCAGTTCTTC.

DNA for the CDR3: TGCGCCAGCAGTTCGGGACAGGGGGCTAGCTATGGCTACACCTTC. Its translation: CASSSGQGASYGYTF. This sequence joins TRBV10-2 and TRBJ1-2; TRBD1 matches at 12 bases. The length of the CDR3 is 15 residues. V shed 5 bases, J shed 4 bases, and the junction held 5 bases outside the gene matches. Germline-derived CDR1 and CDR2 are WSHSY and SAAADI.

The J gene is TRBJ1-1, the V gene TRBV19; 11 bases align to TRBD1. The trim removed 7 bases at V and 5 bases at J, leaving 21 bases unmatched. This CDR3 has 19 amino acids. From germline, CDR1 is LNHDA and CDR2 SQIVND (reference sequence). CDR3 bases: TGTGCCAGTACCCCCGGACAGGGGGCGGCCTATTTGAAGGGGACTGAAGCTTTCTTT. Its protein product is CASTPGQGAAYLKGTEAFF.

The gene calls are TRBV18 and TRBJ2-7; D is uncertain. CDR1 is KGHSH, CDR2 LQKENI, per germline. V lost 3 bases and J 3 bases, leaving 12 bases between the germline ends. The CDR3 extends over 14 amino acids. CDR3 in amino acids: CASSPARANYEQYF. The DNA for the CDR3 is TGTGCCAGCTCACCCGCCCGGGCTAACTACGAGCAGTACTTC.

This CDR3 reads CASSPPGQIYEQYF. CDR3 DNA sequence: TGCGCCAGCAGTCCCCCGGGACAGATATACGAGCAGTACTTC. V usage is TRBV10-1 and J usage is TRBJ2-7; 7 bases are a match to TRBD1. V gave up 5 bases and J gave up 4 bases; unmatched junction bases: 8. Germline values: CDR1 WNHNN, CDR2 SYGVQD (reference sequence). CDR3 length: 14 amino acids.

The gene calls are TRBV15 and TRBJ2-7; D gene unclear. The CDR3 totals 12 residues. CDR1 is LNHNV, CDR2 YYDKDF, per germline (reference sequence). The V end was cut by 0 bases, the J end by 4 bases, with 4 bases between. The CDR3 DNA reads TGTGCCACCAGCAGAGACAGATACGAGCAGTACTTC. Its protein is CATSRDRYEQYF.

The chain links TRBV7-9 to TRBJ1-4; 8 bases are shared with TRBD1. CDR3 length: 13 amino acids. Germline trimming cut 6 bases from V and 8 bases from J; bases unmatched to any gene: 5. The germline gives CDR1 SEHNR, CDR2 FQNEAQ (reference sequence). The CDR3 protein is CASSSRGLEKLFF. CDR3 coding DNA: TGTGCCAGCAGTTCCAGGGGGCTCGAAAAACTGTTTTTT.

The V and J genes are TRBV5-1 and TRBJ2-1, with 11 bases matching TRBD2. V lost 4 bases and J lost 4; bases outside the gene matches: 1. The CDR3 consists of 14 residues. Germline V lookup: CDR1 SGHRS, CDR2 YFSETQ. The DNA of the CDR3 is TGCGCCAGCAGCGGGACTAGCGGTTACAATGAGCAGTTCTTC. Translated: CASSGTSGYNEQFF.

The chain couples TRBV11-1 to TRBJ2-1; 7 bases are a match to TRBD1. In germline, CDR1 is SGHAT, CDR2 FQDESV (reference sequence). CDR3 size: 14 residues. The J segment lost 5 bases and the V segment lost 3 bases, leaving 4 bases of the junction unmatched. CDR3 protein: CASSLIDRDNEQFF. The DNA for the CDR3 is TGTGCCAGCAGCTTGATAGACAGGGACAATGAGCAGTTCTTC.

The chain has TRBV7-8 and TRBJ1-1; weak D call: TRBD1 (5 bases). The germline V gene encodes CDR1 SGHVS and CDR2 FQNEAQ. V lost 3 bases and J lost 11, with 16 bases in between. The CDR3 length is 13 residues. The CDR3 nucleotides read TGTGCCAGCAGCTTTAAGGGAGGGGTGCAGGCTTTCTTT. Residues: CASSFKGGVQAFF.

The V call is TRBV11-2, the J call TRBJ2-5, with 7 bases matching TRBD1. The trim removed 5 bases at V and 1 base at J, leaving 10 bases unmatched. The CDR3 totals 16 residues. The germline gives CDR1 SGHAT, CDR2 FQNNGV. The CDR3 bases are TGTGCCAGCAGCAAAACAGGGGCGTCCTTCCAAGAGACCCAGTACTTC. Translation gives CASSKTGASFQETQYF.

This clone was seen a single time. The chain couples TRBV6-5 to TRBJ2-7; a weak D match, TRBD2 (5 bases). V was pared by 3 bases and J by 4 bases, with 7 bases between. The CDR3 spans 12 residues. Germline V gene data show CDR1 as MNHEY and CDR2 as SVGAGI. CDR3 DNA: TGTGCCAGCAGTTATGGGAGATACGAGCAGTACTTC. This translates into CASSYGRYEQYF.

This clone turned up a few times. This chain uses TRBV10-1 with TRBJ2-7, with 7 nucleotides matching TRBD1. The CDR3 length is 15 residues. V dropped 4 bases and J dropped 2; count of bases not matched to a gene: 8. CDR1 WNHNN and CDR2 SYGVQD come from the germline V gene (reference sequence). In nucleotides, the CDR3 is TGCGCCAGCAGTGCGGGACAGCGAGTCGCCTACGAGCAGTACTTC. Translating gives CASSAGQRVAYEQYF.

This chain links TRBV6-5 with TRBJ1-2; TRBD1 aligns across 9 bases. The CDR3 loop spans 15 amino acids. Trimming removed 0 bases from V and 6 bases from J; junction bases left unmatched: 5. Germline V gives CDR1 MNHEY, CDR2 SVGAGI. This CDR3 reads CASSYSVTGGHGYTF. CDR3 nucleotide sequence: TGTGCCAGCAGTTACTCGGTAACAGGGGGCCATGGCTACACCTTC.

This clone was seen just once. The chain joins TRBV19 to TRBJ2-3; D remains ambiguous. Germline CDR1 and CDR2: LNHDA and SQIVND (reference sequence). The CDR3 loop spans 13 amino acids. V shed 3 bases and J shed 3 bases, with 7 bases lying between them. In nucleotides, the CDR3 is TGTGCCAGTAGTATGGTAGGGACAGATACGCAGTATTTT. Protein: CASSMVGTDTQYF. Variable domain in full (rest from reference TRBV19 and TRBJ2-3): DGGITQSPKYLFRKEGQNVTLSCEQNLNHDAMYWYRQDPGQGLRLIYYSQIVNDFQKGDIAEGYSVSREKKESFPLTVTSAQKNPTAFYLCASSMVGTDTQYFGPGTRLTVL.

The chain is built from TRBV7-2 and TRBJ1-5; D is unclear. CDR1 is SGHTA, CDR2 FQGNSA, per germline. CDR3 size: 15 residues. V shed 2 bases and J shed 3 bases, with 11 bases lying between them. The CDR3 DNA follows: TGTGCCAGCAGCTTAACCCCACGGTCCAATCAGCCCCAGCATTTT. Encoded protein: CASSLTPRSNQPQHF.

This chain uses TRBV7-9 with TRBJ1-1; TRBD1 is a possible D gene (5 bases). The CDR3 has 15 amino acids. Germline CDR1 reads SEHNR; CDR2 reads FQNEAQ (reference sequence). V was clipped by 5 bases and J by 5 bases, with 18 bases between them. The CDR3 reads CASSPGWQGGTEAFF. The CDR3 bases are TGTGCCAGCAGCCCGGGGTGGCAGGGCGGGACTGAAGCTTTCTTT.